The sequence of this TCR beta chain was determined in a study of human T cells and chemical hapten exposure. Trimming stripped 4 bases from V and 0 bases from J, with 11 bases between. Germline CDR1 reads SQVTM; CDR2 reads ANQGSEA. The CDR3 totals 14 residues. Sequencing started from total RNA isolated from unfractionated whole blood. Individual cDNA molecules had unique molecular identifiers attached to them by the library. TCRdb independently ran MiXCR on the 5' RACE reads; one entry per CDR3 protein. The table has about 80,000 distinct CDR3 sequences, around a sixth seen once; the top ten hold over 6.5%. The sample holds a few counts of this clonotype.

The receptor comes from a female donor in good health. This chain connects TRBV29-1 to TRBJ2-3; D is ambiguous. CDR3 in amino acids: CSVVYSASTDTQYF. The CDR3 bases are TGCAGCGTTGTTTACAGCGCGAGCACAGATACGCAGTATTTT.